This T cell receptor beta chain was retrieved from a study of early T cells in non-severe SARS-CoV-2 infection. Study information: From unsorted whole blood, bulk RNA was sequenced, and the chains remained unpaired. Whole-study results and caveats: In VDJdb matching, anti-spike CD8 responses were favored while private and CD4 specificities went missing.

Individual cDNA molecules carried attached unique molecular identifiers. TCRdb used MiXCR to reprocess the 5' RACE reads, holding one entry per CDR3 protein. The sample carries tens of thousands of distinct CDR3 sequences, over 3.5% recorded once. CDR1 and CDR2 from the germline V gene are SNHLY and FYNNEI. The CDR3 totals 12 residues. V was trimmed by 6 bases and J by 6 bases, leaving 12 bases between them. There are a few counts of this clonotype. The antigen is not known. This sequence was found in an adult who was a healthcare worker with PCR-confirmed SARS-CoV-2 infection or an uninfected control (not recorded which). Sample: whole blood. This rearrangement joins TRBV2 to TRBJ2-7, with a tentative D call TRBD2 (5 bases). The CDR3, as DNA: TGTGCCAGCAGGGGCGGGTCTCCCGAGCAGTACTTC. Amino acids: CASRGGSPEQYF.